What follows are 14 T cell receptor beta chains derived from one specimen sequenced in a study of blood T cells in healthy people across ages. Through a sample-barcoded 5' primer and a J-beta primer mix, a second PCR was run for roughly 7 to 11 cycles. TCRdb reprocessed the 5' RACE reads via MiXCR and lists one record per CDR3 protein. Of about 570,000 distinct CDR3 sequences in the sample, approximately 30% were seen once. The sequenced material came from blood. These receptors originate from a woman aged 70 to 79 in good health.

The J gene is TRBJ1-3, the V gene TRBV11-2; D is uncertain. Germline V gene lookup returns CDR1 SGHAT and CDR2 FQNNGV. V was clipped by 7 bases and J by 4 bases, with 8 bases between them. The CDR3 sequence is 12 residues long. The chain's CDR3 is CASTWWGNTIYF. The CDR3 region has the DNA TGTGCCAGCACCTGGTGGGGAAACACCATATATTTT. The full variable domain, rest sourced from reference TRBV11-2 and TRBJ1-3, is EAGVAQSPRYKIIEKRQSVAFWCNPISGHATLYWYQQILGQGPKLLIQFQNNGVVDDSQLPKDRFSAERLKGVDSTLKIQPAKLEDSAVYLCASTWWGNTIYFGEGSWLTVV.

This chain links TRBV6-1 with TRBJ2-7; TRBD2 matches 8 bases. The CDR3 runs to 17 residues. Germline values: CDR1 MNHNS, CDR2 SASEGT. Germline trimming cut 7 bases from V and 2 bases from J; bases unmatched to any gene: 16. CDR3 protein: CASTLIPTSVKTYEQYF. Here the CDR3 DNA reads TGTGCCAGCACCTTAATTCCGACTAGCGTTAAGACCTACGAGCAGTACTTC.

The gene calls are TRBV2 and TRBJ2-6, with no clear D. Per the germline V gene, CDR1 is SNHLY and CDR2 is FYNNEI. The CDR3 is 15 residues long. V dropped 9 bases and J dropped 4 bases, with 16 bases sitting between them. The CDR3 is CARSPGPRGANVLTF. The CDR3 DNA follows: TGTGCCAGAAGCCCCGGACCCCGGGGGGCCAACGTCCTGACTTTC.

This clonotype has only one observation. The chain has TRBV5-1 and TRBJ1-6; D uncertain. CDR1 SGHRS and CDR2 YFSETQ come from the germline V gene. The CDR3 is 15 residues long. V was trimmed by 4 bases and J by 9 bases, leaving 17 bases between them. The DNA for the CDR3 is TGCGCCAGCAGCACTATGGGCGGAGTTGGTTCACCCCTCCACTTT. Its protein product is CASSTMGGVGSPLHF.

The genes are TRBV29-1 and TRBJ2-7; the D gene is possibly TRBD1 (6 bases). The DNA end is more similar to TRBJ2-5, so the J call may be wrong. The germline gives CDR1 SQVTM, CDR2 ANQGSEA. This CDR3 has 15 amino acids. DNA for the CDR3: TGCAGCGTTGAAGTAGTAGGGACAAATGGAGAGACCCAGTACTTC. This encodes CSVEVVGTNGETQYF.

The chain has TRBV6-2 or TRBV6-3 and TRBJ2-1; 7 bases line up with TRBD2. CDR3 length equals 15 residues. Germline V gene lookup returns CDR1 MNHEY and CDR2 SVGEGT. Losses at the gene ends were 8 bases for V and 8 bases for J; bases not matched to a gene: 15. The CDR3 DNA reads as TGTGCCAGCTCACCCGGCGGCGGGGGACGGGATGAGCAGTTCTTC. Amino acids: CASSPGGGGRDEQFF.

V usage is TRBV4-3 and J usage is TRBJ2-3, with a weak D call TRBD1 (8 bases). The CDR3 has 15 amino acids. The germline gives CDR1 LGHNA, CDR2 YSLEER. V was pared by 4 bases and J by 5 bases, with 16 bases between. The CDR3 loop reads CASSPGQGGIDTQYF. The CDR3 DNA sequence: TGCGCCAGCAGCCCCGGACAGGGAGGGATAGATACGCAGTATTTT.

This chain uses TRBV7-3 with TRBJ2-3, with D tentatively TRBD2 (6 bases). In germline, CDR1 is SGHTA, CDR2 FQGTGA. Trimming stripped 3 bases from V and 6 bases from J, with 13 bases between. This CDR3 comprises 14 residues. The CDR3 reads CASSFTLAPDTQYF. CDR3 sequence (DNA): TGTGCCAGCAGCTTCACTCTAGCGCCGGATACGCAGTATTTT.

The chain combines TRBV7-2 with TRBJ1-5, with a possible D match to TRBD1 (6 bases). Germline values: CDR1 SGHTA, CDR2 FQGNSA. V was pared by 4 bases and J by 7 bases, with 17 bases between. The CDR3 loop spans 15 amino acids. The CDR3 loop reads CASSSQGRAGQPQHF. CDR3 bases: TGTGCCAGCAGCTCCCAGGGGAGGGCCGGGCAGCCCCAGCATTTT.

The chain combines TRBV20-1 with TRBJ2-3; 12 bases agree with TRBD2. Germline V gene data show CDR1 as DFQATT and CDR2 as SNEGSKA (reference sequence). CDR3 size: 17 residues. J gave up 2 bases and V 2 bases, and 8 bases lay outside the gene matches. The CDR3 nucleotides are TGCAGTGCTAGATGGCCTAGCGGGGGGGTGGACACAGATACGCAGTATTTT. Translating gives CSARWPSGGVDTDTQYF.

The chain is built from TRBV7-9 and TRBJ2-7; D unclear. Trimming removed 3 bases from V and 5 bases from J, with 8 bases in between. Germline V lookup: CDR1 SEHNR, CDR2 FQNEAQ (reference sequence). The length of the CDR3 is 12 residues. In DNA, the CDR3 is TGTGCCAGCAGCTTTCCCCCACACGAGCAGTACTTC. This sequence encodes CASSFPPHEQYF.

CDR3 in amino acids: CASSEANTLGWTQYF. The CDR3 DNA is TGTGCCAGCAGTGAAGCAAACACCCTGGGATGGACCCAGTACTTC. The rearrangement links TRBV2 to TRBJ2-5; no reliable D call. With 0 bases removed from V and 7 bases from J, the gap between germline ends came to 15 bases. The germline CDR1 and CDR2 sequences are SNHLY and FYNNEI. There are 15 residues in the CDR3. Variable domain in full (rest from reference TRBV2 and TRBJ2-5): EPEVTQTPSHQVTQMGQEVILRCVPISNHLYFYWYRQILGQKVEFLVSFYNNEISEKSEIFDDQFSVERPDGSNFTLKIRSTKLEDSAMYFCASSEANTLGWTQYFGPGTRLLVL.

This clonotype was seen more than once but under ten times. The V call is TRBV20-1, the J call TRBJ1-1; D unclear. The V gene's germline CDR1 is DFQATT and CDR2 SNEGSKA (reference sequence). Trimming took off 6 bases at V and 1 base at J, with 15 bases between the two ends. The CDR3 loop spans 14 amino acids. The CDR3, as DNA: TGCAGTGCCACTAGTGACGGGAGGAACACTGAAGCTTTCTTT. Translated: CSATSDGRNTEAFF.

The chain carries TRBV14 and TRBJ2-1; perhaps TRBD2 as D (6 bases). Trimming removed 0 bases from V and 16 bases from J, with 16 bases in between. Germline CDR1 and CDR2: SGHDN and FVKESK. CDR3 length: 13 amino acids. In DNA form, the CDR3 reads TGTGCCAGCAGCCAAGATCGCGGGACTCCCGGATTCTTC. Its protein is CASSQDRGTPGFF.